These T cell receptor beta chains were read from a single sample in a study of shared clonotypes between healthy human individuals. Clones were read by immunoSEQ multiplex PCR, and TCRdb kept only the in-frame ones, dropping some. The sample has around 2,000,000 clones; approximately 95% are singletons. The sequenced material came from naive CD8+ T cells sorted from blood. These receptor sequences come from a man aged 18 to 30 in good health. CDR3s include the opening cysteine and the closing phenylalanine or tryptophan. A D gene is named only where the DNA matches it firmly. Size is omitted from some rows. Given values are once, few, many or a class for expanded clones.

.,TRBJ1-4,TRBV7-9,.,CASSFEPFGPEEEKLFF,TGTGCCAGCAGCTTCGAACCCTTTGGACCCGAGGAGGAAAAACTGTTTTTT
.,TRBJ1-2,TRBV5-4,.,CASSYVDWGYGYTF,TGTGCCAGCAGCTATGTAGACTGGGGCTATGGCTACACCTTC
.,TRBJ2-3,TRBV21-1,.,CASSTGRREITDTQYF,TGTGCCAGCAGCACGGGACGTCGGGAGATCACAGATACGCAGTATTTT
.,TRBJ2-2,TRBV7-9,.,CASSQRTGELFF,TGTGCCAGTTCACAGAGGACCGGGGAGCTGTTTTTT
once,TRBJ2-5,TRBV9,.,CASSVDGQEIQYF,TGTGCCAGCAGCGTAGACGGCCAAGAGATCCAGTACTTC
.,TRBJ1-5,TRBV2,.,CASRASRDPSYNQPQHF,TGTGCCAGCAGGGCTTCTCGGGACCCCTCTTACAATCAGCCCCAGCATTTT
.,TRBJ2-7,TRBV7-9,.,CASSLGGTEMGYEQYF,TGTGCCAGCAGCTTAGGAGGGACGGAGATGGGGTACGAGCAGTACTTC
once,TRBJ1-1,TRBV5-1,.,CASPRFIGSVANGEAFF,TGCGCCAGCCCACGATTTATCGGGTCAGTCGCGAACGGGGAAGCTTTCTTT
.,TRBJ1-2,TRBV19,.,CASSPGTVDYGYTF,TGTGCCAGTAGCCCCGGGACGGTGGACTATGGCTACACCTTC
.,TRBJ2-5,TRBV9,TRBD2,CASSSPRYSGRGETQYF,TGTGCCAGCAGCTCACCCCGGTACAGCGGGAGAGGAGAGACCCAGTACTTC
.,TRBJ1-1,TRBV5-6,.,CASSLDGSQAFF,TGTGCCAGCAGCTTGGATGGGAGTCAAGCTTTCTTT
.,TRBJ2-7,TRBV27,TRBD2,CASSLTGGYEQYF,TGTGCCAGCAGTTTAACGGGGGGCTACGAGCAGTACTTC
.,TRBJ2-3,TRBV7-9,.,CASSLGLEEGDTQYF,TGTGCCAGCAGCTTAGGGCTAGAAGAAGGGGATACGCAGTATTTT
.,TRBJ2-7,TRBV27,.,CASSFSWSQGANEQYF,TGTGCCAGCAGTTTCTCTTGGTCTCAGGGTGCCAACGAGCAGTACTTC
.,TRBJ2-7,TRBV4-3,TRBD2,CASSQEGLAGGPAYEQYF,TGCGCCAGCAGCCAAGAGGGACTAGCGGGAGGGCCGGCCTACGAGCAGTACTTC
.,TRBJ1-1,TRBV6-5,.,CASSHAGLNTEAFF,TGTGCCAGCAGTCACGCGGGATTGAACACTGAAGCTTTCTTT
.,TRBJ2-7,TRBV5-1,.,CASSLAWGIGRSYEQYF,TGCGCCAGCAGCTTGGCCTGGGGAATTGGGCGTTCCTACGAGCAGTACTTC
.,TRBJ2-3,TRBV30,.,CAWSTGTHTDTQYF,TGTGCCTGGAGCACCGGGACGCACACAGATACGCAGTATTTT
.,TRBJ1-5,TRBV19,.,CASSIDWGQTNQPQHF,TGTGCCAGTAGTATAGATTGGGGGCAGACTAATCAGCCCCAGCATTTT
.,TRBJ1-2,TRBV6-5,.,CASLDYTGAIYGYTF,TGTGCCAGCCTTGATTATACAGGAGCCATCTATGGCTACACCTTC